Included here is one T cell receptor beta chain sequence, with context. It lacks a known antigen. There are no base qualities to consult, and no much larger clone falls within one base. Participants in the prospective study were enrolled through a virtual design, were aged roughly 18 to 100 years, and lived in about two dozen United States geographic areas. In the prospective study, cohorts were assigned on the basis of participant-reported clinical history obtained from a screening survey and a study questionnaire. For ImmuneRACE Cohort 3, a participant was defined as recovered based on two consecutive negative NP/OP PCR tests, clearance by a healthcare professional, or resolution of symptoms. In the prospective study, mobile phlebotomists collected whole blood, serum and a nasopharyngeal or oropharyngeal swab from each participant. Prospective study participants could optionally give additional blood draws and questionnaires over an approximately two-month period. Before DNA extraction, prospective study blood samples were shipped either frozen or at room temperature.

These data originate in a study of blood T cell repertoires in COVID-19 (dated by TCRdb to the early 2020s). General notes on the study: The collaborator samples originated in the United States, Italy and Spain and spanned the acute and convalescent phases of COVID-19. The material from the prospective study consisted of cDNA or gDNA derived from T cells, B-cell-depleted T cells, or PBMCs. Subjects who had been exposed to COVID-19, were actively infected with it, or had recovered from it provided the deeply sampled blood TCRbeta repertoires that made up the dataset. A freely available public database, intended as a resource for researchers studying the immune response to SARS-CoV-2, is where the repertoires were released. Samples were obtained from the ongoing ImmuneRACE study (first 160 participants) and from about 1,300 subjects provided by 6 global collaborators. A de-identified subject ID, COVID-19 status, age in years and sex were almost always included in the sample metadata. Where available, HLA class I and class II types were taken from metadata supplied by the sample provider and were not determined by assay-based typing.

TCRbeta CDR3 regions were amplified from genomic DNA by means of the immunoSEQ Assay, a bias-controlled multiplex PCR. As for the original processing: The number of nucleated cells in each sample was estimated from the amplification of reference gene primers within the assay. To quantify the absolute abundance of each unique TCRbeta CDR3 rearrangement, sequence reads were collapsed and filtered. For each sample, productive Simpson clonality was calculated as the square root of Simpson's diversity index across productive rearrangements. Drawn from immuneACCESS, this table holds only the in-frame rearrangements with V and J called that TCRdb kept. Clones are partly lost; checked studies trace under half to an unresolved V gene and leave the rest unexplained. Clone size and V and J calls were adopted from that table, with D and trimming inferred from the DNA. This sample comprises approximately 440,000 clones, roughly 87% of them detected only once. The ten biggest clones cover 0.65% to 0.9% of the sample.

Findings and caveats that apply to the study as a whole: How much clinical and demographic metadata was included differed by source and by participant, and the metadata was provided uncurated.

V loses 4 bases at its end and J loses 10 bases; junction bases beyond the gene matches: 17. Counted from cysteine to phenylalanine, this CDR3 has 18 amino acids. CDR3 DNA only is kept here, 54 bases in frame from base 1. CDR1 and CDR2 are read off the germline V gene (reference sequence) as SEHNR and FQNEAQ. Source material: PBMCs or T cells enriched from blood (not recorded which). This clonotype was sampled from a woman between 18 and 29 years old who had recovered from COVID-19. The chain is assembled from TRBV7-9 and TRBJ2-1, and 12 bases in between align with TRBD2. The CDR3 in this case is CASSSETTSGGWQEEQFF. Read as DNA, the sequence is TGTGCCAGCAGCTCAGAGACTACTAGCGGGGGGTGGCAGGAAGAGCAGTTCTTC.